A selection of T cell receptor beta chains follows, all from one sample in a study of blood T cell repertoires in COVID-19. This table comes from immunoSEQ multiplex PCR, and its TCRdb copy is limited to in-frame clones, with some not included. The table has 170,000 or so clones, 84% seen once. Source material: peripheral blood. Receptors were obtained from a man between 18 and 35 years old with active or convalescent COVID-19. Both conserved end residues are part of each CDR3. The D gene is left open where the match is weak. Clone size is stated in some rows and not others, as once, few, many or a class when expanded.

DNA: TGTGCCAGTAGTCCCGCTGCTAGTGCCATGAACACTGAAGCTTTCTTT
CDR3: CASSPAASAMNTEAFF
V: TRBV19
D: .
J: TRBJ1-1
size: few

DNA: TGTGCCAGCAGCCAAGATCCGGGGGCTGGGGCCAACGTCCTGACTTTC
CDR3: CASSQDPGAGANVLTF
V: TRBV4-2
D: .
J: TRBJ2-6
size: many

DNA: TGTGCCAGCAGCGTAGCCCCTAGCGGGAGATTAACAGATACGCAGTATTTT
CDR3: CASSVAPSGRLTDTQYF
V: TRBV9
D: TRBD2
J: TRBJ2-3
size: .

DNA: TGTGCCAGCAGACCTACAGGGTTCAGCAATCAGCCCCAGCATTTT
CDR3: CASRPTGFSNQPQHF
V: TRBV2
D: .
J: TRBJ1-5
size: once

DNA: TGTGCCAGCTCACCGGGCCCAGCCTACGAGCAGTACTTC
CDR3: CASSPGPAYEQYF
V: TRBV18
D: .
J: TRBJ2-7
size: .

DNA: TGTGCCAGCAGTTTACGCTTTCAGGGGGCAAGGGAAAAACTGTTTTTT
CDR3: CASSLRFQGAREKLFF
V: TRBV27
D: TRBD1
J: TRBJ1-4
size: .

DNA: TGTGCCAGCCAAGGCGGACACCCCTCCGAGCAGTACTTC
CDR3: CASQGGHPSEQYF
V: TRBV7-8
D: .
J: TRBJ2-7
size: .

DNA: TGTGCCAGCTCGCAAACGGGGGAGTACAATGAGCAGTTCTTC
CDR3: CASSQTGEYNEQFF
V: TRBV19
D: .
J: TRBJ2-1
size: .

DNA: TGTGCCAGCGCCCTAGTACAGGGGGCTTCATACGAGCAGTACTTC
CDR3: CASALVQGASYEQYF
V: TRBV6-5
D: TRBD1
J: TRBJ2-7
size: .

DNA: TGTGCCAGCGGGGGGTCTACCCGTGTCGGCTACACCTTC
CDR3: CASGGSTRVGYTF
V: TRBV6-6
D: .
J: TRBJ1-2
size: few

DNA: TGCGCCAGCAGCCCGGCTCCTAGCGGGACCGGCATATACCAAGAGACCCAGTACTTC
CDR3: CASSPAPSGTGIYQETQYF
V: TRBV5-1
D: TRBD2
J: TRBJ2-5
size: once

DNA: TGTGCCAGTACCCCCCAACTAGGCGGCAGGAAGTACTTC
CDR3: CASTPQLGGRKYF
V: TRBV19
D: .
J: TRBJ2-7
size: .

DNA: TGTGCCAGCAGTTACTCCCAGGGTACAAAGTCACCCCTCCACTTT
CDR3: CASSYSQGTKSPLHF
V: TRBV6-6
D: .
J: TRBJ1-6
size: .

DNA: TGTGCCAGCAGCCAAGGTCCGTATACGCAGTATTTT
CDR3: CASSQGPYTQYF
V: TRBV14
D: .
J: TRBJ2-3
size: .

DNA: TGTGCCACCAGCACTAAGACTCTAGCGGGAGCGGGTGAGACCCAGTACTTC
CDR3: CATSTKTLAGAGETQYF
V: TRBV15
D: TRBD2
J: TRBJ2-5
size: .

DNA: TGTGCCAGCGGAGAGTCCGGGACGCTCTGGGGGGTATCGGAGACCCAGTACTTC
CDR3: CASGESGTLWGVSETQYF
V: TRBV2
D: .
J: TRBJ2-5
size: .

DNA: TGTGCCAGCAGCGCTCAACAGGGGCGTCGGGGTGAGACCCAGTACTTC
CDR3: CASSAQQGRRGETQYF
V: TRBV9
D: TRBD1
J: TRBJ2-5
size: once

DNA: TGTGCCAGCAGCTTAGACTGGGACACGAGCCAGCCCCAGCATTTT
CDR3: CASSLDWDTSQPQHF
V: TRBV7-2
D: .
J: TRBJ1-5
size: few

DNA: TGCGCCAGCAGCTTGGTACTAGCGGGAAACAATGAGCAGTTCTTC
CDR3: CASSLVLAGNNEQFF
V: TRBV5-1
D: TRBD2
J: TRBJ2-1
size: .

DNA: TGTGCCAGCTCACCACTGGGGGGGAGCTACGAGCAGTACTTC
CDR3: CASSPLGGSYEQYF
V: TRBV18
D: TRBD2
J: TRBJ2-7
size: .

DNA: TGTGCCAGCAGTGACGGGTTAGGGGGCTATTCACCCCTCCACTTT
CDR3: CASSDGLGGYSPLHF
V: TRBV2
D: TRBD1
J: TRBJ1-6
size: .

DNA: TGTGCCAGTAGTACCGGGTCCAGCTCCTACAATGAGCAGTTCTTC
CDR3: CASSTGSSSYNEQFF
V: TRBV19
D: .
J: TRBJ2-1
size: .

DNA: TGCGCCAGCAGCTCCGGGGGTCTCCAAGAGACCCAGTACTTC
CDR3: CASSSGGLQETQYF
V: TRBV10-2
D: .
J: TRBJ2-5
size: .

DNA: TGCGCCAGCAGCTCGGGGACTCCTCAAGAGACCCAGTACTTC
CDR3: CASSSGTPQETQYF
V: TRBV5-1
D: .
J: TRBJ2-5
size: .

DNA: TGTGCCAGCAGTTACCAAACTAGCGGGGAAGAGACCCAGTACTTC
CDR3: CASSYQTSGEETQYF
V: TRBV6-5
D: TRBD2
J: TRBJ2-5
size: .

DNA: TGTGCCAGCAGTTCCCCGGGACAGGGGGCCAAGGGCTACACCTTC
CDR3: CASSSPGQGAKGYTF
V: TRBV5-4
D: TRBD1
J: TRBJ1-2
size: .

DNA: TGTGCCAGCAGCTTAGGGTGGGGGCCCGGCACAGATACGCAGTATTTT
CDR3: CASSLGWGPGTDTQYF
V: TRBV11-2
D: .
J: TRBJ2-3
size: once

DNA: TGTGCCAGCAGCTTAGCCGGTCAGGTCTTGCAAGAGACCCAGTACTTC
CDR3: CASSLAGQVLQETQYF
V: TRBV11-2
D: .
J: TRBJ2-5
size: .

DNA: TGTGCCAGCAGCCAAGATCTCTCCGGGAAATCCTACAATGAGCAGTTCTTC
CDR3: CASSQDLSGKSYNEQFF
V: TRBV3-1/TRBV3-2
D: .
J: TRBJ2-1
size: .

DNA: TGTGCCAGCAGCTTAGGGAGCGGGCCTTCCCAGCAGTACTTC
CDR3: CASSLGSGPSQQYF
V: TRBV11-3
D: .
J: TRBJ2-7
size: .